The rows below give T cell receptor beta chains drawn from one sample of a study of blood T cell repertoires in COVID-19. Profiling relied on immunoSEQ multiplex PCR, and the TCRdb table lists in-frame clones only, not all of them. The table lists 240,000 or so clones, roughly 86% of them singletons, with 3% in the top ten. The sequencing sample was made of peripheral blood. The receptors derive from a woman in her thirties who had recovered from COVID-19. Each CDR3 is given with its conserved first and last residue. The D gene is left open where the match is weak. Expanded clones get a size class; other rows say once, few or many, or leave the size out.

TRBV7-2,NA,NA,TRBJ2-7,CASSLRPGADEQYF,TGTGCCAGCAGCTTACGACCGGGAGCCGACGAGCAGTACTTC
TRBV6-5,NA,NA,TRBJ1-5,CASSPLDTKNQPQHF,TGTGCCAGCAGTCCCCTTGACACCAAGAATCAGCCCCAGCATTTT
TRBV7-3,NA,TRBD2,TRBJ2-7,CASSLGGTSYEQYF,TGTGCCAGTTCCTTGGGGGGGACCTCCTACGAGCAGTACTTC
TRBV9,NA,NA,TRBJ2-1,CASSVVAGAVTYNEQFF,TGTGCCAGCAGCGTAGTTGCGGGGGCCGTAACCTACAATGAGCAGTTCTTC
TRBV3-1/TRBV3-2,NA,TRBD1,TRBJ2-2,CASSRRDRNTGELFF,TGTGCCAGCAGCCGCCGGGACAGGAACACCGGGGAGCTGTTTTTT
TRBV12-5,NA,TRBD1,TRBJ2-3,CASGPRGLGTDTQYF,TGTGCTAGTGGTCCCAGGGGGTTGGGCACAGATACGCAGTATTTT
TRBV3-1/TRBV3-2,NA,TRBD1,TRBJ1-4,CASSPSTGVDEKLFF,TGTGCCAGCAGCCCATCGACAGGGGTGGACGAAAAACTGTTTTTT
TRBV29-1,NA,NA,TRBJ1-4,CSATDSTNEKLFF,TGCAGCGCAACAGATTCAACTAATGAAAAACTGTTTTTT
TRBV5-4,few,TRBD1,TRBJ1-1,CASSPPDRGGTEAFF,TGTGCCAGCAGCCCCCCGGACAGGGGGGGCACTGAAGCTTTCTTT
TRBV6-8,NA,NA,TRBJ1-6,CASSPKGQLVPSPCNSPLHF,TGTGCCAGCAGTCCAAAAGGACAGCTAGTACCTTCTCCTTGTAATTCACCCCTCCACTTT
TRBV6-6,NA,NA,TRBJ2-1,CASSYEAGHEQFF,TGTGCCAGCAGTTACGAGGCGGGACATGAGCAGTTCTTC
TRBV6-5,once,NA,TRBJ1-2,CASSPQGSYGYTF,TGTGCCAGCAGCCCCCAGGGGTCTTACGGCTACACCTTC
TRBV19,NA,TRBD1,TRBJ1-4,CASKQGAEEKLFF,TGTGCCAGTAAACAGGGGGCAGAAGAAAAACTGTTTTTT
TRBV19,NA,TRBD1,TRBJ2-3,CASSTPTGVADTQYF,TGTGCCAGTAGTACCCCGACAGGGGTAGCAGATACGCAGTATTTT
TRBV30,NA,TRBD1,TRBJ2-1,CAWSSGTGVWNEQFF,TGTGCCTGGAGTTCAGGGACAGGGGTTTGGAATGAGCAGTTCTTC
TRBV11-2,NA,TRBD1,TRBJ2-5,CASTKTGGETQYF,TGTGCCAGCACCAAAACAGGGGGAGAGACCCAGTACTTC
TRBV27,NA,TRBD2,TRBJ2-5,CASSLGTTLQETQYF,TGTGCCAGCAGTTTAGGGACTACCCTACAAGAGACCCAGTACTTC
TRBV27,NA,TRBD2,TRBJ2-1,CASSLSSSGETYNEQFF,TGTGCCAGCAGTTTATCGTCTAGCGGGGAGACTTACAATGAGCAGTTCTTC
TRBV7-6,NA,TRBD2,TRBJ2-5,CASSPGTSGGAGWETQYF,TGTGCCAGCAGCCCCGGGACTAGCGGGGGGGCCGGCTGGGAGACCCAGTACTTC
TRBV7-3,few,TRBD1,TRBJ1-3,CASSLTAGGSGNTIYF,TGTGCCAGCAGCTTAACGGCAGGGGGCTCTGGAAACACCATATATTTT
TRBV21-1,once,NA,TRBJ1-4,CASVGGGWKEKLFF,TGTGCCAGCGTTGGGGGGGGCTGGAAGGAAAAACTGTTTTTT
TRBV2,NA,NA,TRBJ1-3,CASSNVGETGNTIYF,TGTGCCAGCAGTAACGTCGGGGAGACTGGAAACACCATATATTTT
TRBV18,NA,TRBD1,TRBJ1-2,CASSPLDPGQVGYGYTF,TGTGCCAGCTCACCACTTGATCCGGGACAGGTTGGCTATGGCTACACCTTC
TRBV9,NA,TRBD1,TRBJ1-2,CASSVGTGWDYGYTF,TGTGCCAGCAGCGTAGGGACAGGATGGGACTATGGCTACACCTTC
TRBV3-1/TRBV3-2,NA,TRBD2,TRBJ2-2,CASSPLGAGLAGGNTGELFF,TGTGCCAGCAGCCCGCTGGGGGCTGGACTAGCGGGGGGCAACACCGGGGAGCTGTTTTTT
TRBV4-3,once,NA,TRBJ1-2,CASSPKRGGWTNYGYTF,TGCGCCAGCAGCCCCAAACGAGGAGGGTGGACTAACTATGGCTACACCTTC
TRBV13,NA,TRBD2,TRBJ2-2,CASSLDRGGPGELFF,TGTGCCAGCAGCTTAGACCGGGGGGGACCCGGGGAGCTGTTTTTT
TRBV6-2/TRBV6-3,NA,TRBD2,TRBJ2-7,CASSTFGLAGGRRRYEQYF,TGTGCCAGCAGTACATTCGGACTAGCGGGGGGGCGAAGACGCTACGAGCAGTACTTC
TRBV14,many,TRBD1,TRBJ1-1,CASSQAQGEAFF,TGTGCCAGCAGCCAAGCACAGGGGGAGGCTTTCTTT
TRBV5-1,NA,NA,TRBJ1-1,CASSLGSGIGTEAFF,TGCGCCAGCAGCTTGGGGTCAGGGATCGGCACTGAAGCTTTCTTT
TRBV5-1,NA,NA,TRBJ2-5,CASSLGEGVQETQYF,TGCGCCAGCAGCTTGGGGGAAGGGGTCCAAGAGACCCAGTACTTC
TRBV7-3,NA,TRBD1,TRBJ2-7,CASSLTGTGGYEQYF,TGTGCCAGCAGCTTAACCGGGACAGGGGGCTACGAGCAGTACTTC
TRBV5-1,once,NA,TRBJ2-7,CASSLGGTMGRDEQYF,TGCGCCAGCAGCTTGGGTGGAACTATGGGGAGAGACGAGCAGTACTTC